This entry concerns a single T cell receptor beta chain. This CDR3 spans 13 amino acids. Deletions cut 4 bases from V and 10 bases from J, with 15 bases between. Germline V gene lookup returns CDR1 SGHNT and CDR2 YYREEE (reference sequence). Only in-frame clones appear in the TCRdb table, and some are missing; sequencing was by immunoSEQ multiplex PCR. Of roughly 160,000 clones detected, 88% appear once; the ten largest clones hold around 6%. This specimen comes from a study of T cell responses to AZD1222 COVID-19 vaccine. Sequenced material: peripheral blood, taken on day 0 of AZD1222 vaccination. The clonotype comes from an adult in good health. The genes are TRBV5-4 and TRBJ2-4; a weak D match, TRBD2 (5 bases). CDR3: CASSRQDREIQYF. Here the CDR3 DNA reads TGTGCCAGCAGCCGTCAGGATCGGGAAATTCAGTACTTC.